The text below deals with one T cell receptor (beta chain). The data are from a study of blood T cell repertoires in COVID-19. About the research overall: Samples of COVID-19 (acute and convalescent) were obtained from the United States, Italy and Spain.

The germline V and J ends were trimmed by 0 bases and 3 bases, with 16 bases remaining between them. Germline loops: CDR1 SGHRS, CDR2 YFSETQ. The CDR3 totals 16 residues. Authors' data handling: Amplified reference gene primers provided the basis for estimating nucleated cell counts. Repertoires were generated with immunoSEQ multiplex PCR, while TCRdb's copy carries only in-frame clones and drops some. V, J and clone size were drawn from that table, and D and trimming were deduced from the DNA. The data contain roughly 200,000 clones, approximately 87% of them singletons. V usage is TRBV5-1 and J usage is TRBJ2-7, with D possibly TRBD1 on 5 matching bases. Sequenced: peripheral blood. This sequence was found in a person between 65 and 79 years old with COVID-19, enrolled during active disease. The CDR3 nucleotides are TGCGCCAGCAGCTTGGTGCAGGGCCCGGGTATCTACGAGCAGTACTTC. Amino acids: CASSLVQGPGIYEQYF.